A single sample is the source of the 20 T cell receptor beta chains below, sequenced in a study of T cells in localized non-small cell lung cancer. TCRdb keeps only in-frame clones here, not all; method: immunoSEQ multiplex PCR. Of around 21,000 clones in the sample, roughly 84% are singletons; the top ten hold roughly 4.5%. Source: peripheral blood, taken before any cancer treatment. These TCRs come from a man aged 35 to 69 with stage I lung adenocarcinoma.

This clone showed up just once. The chain uses TRBV11-2 and TRBJ2-7, with D tentatively TRBD2 (7 bases). This CDR3 comprises 17 residues. Germline CDR1 reads SGHAT; CDR2 reads FQNNGV. Trimming removed 4 bases from V and 3 bases from J, with 22 bases in between. The CDR3 bases are TGTGCCAGCAGCTCCCTTGTGGGGGGGGACAACAGCTACGAGCAGTACTTC. Its protein is CASSSLVGGDNSYEQYF. The variable domain in full, completed from reference TRBV11-2 and TRBJ2-7, reads EAGVAQSPRYKIIEKRQSVAFWCNPISGHATLYWYQQILGQGPKLLIQFQNNGVVDDSQLPKDRFSAERLKGVDSTLKIQPAKLEDSAVYLCASSSLVGGDNSYEQYFGPGTRLTVT.

This chain uses TRBV7-6 with TRBJ1-3, with D possibly TRBD1 on 5 matching bases. The CDR3 extends over 14 amino acids. V was clipped by 1 base and J by 6 bases, with 10 bases between them. Germline CDR1 SGHVS, CDR2 FNYEAQ. Here the CDR3 reads CASSLEGQENTIYF. CDR3 in DNA: TGTGCCAGCAGCTTAGAGGGGCAAGAAAACACCATATATTTT.

CDR3 DNA: TGTGCCAGCAGTTACCGGGACGGTCAGAGAGAGACCCAGTACTTC. Amino acids: CASSYRDGQRETQYF. The chain couples TRBV6-5 to TRBJ2-5; possibly TRBD1 or TRBD2 for D (5 bases each). The CDR3 runs to 15 residues. The ends were cut back, 2 bases at V and 4 bases at J, with 14 bases in the middle. Germline loops: CDR1 MNHEY, CDR2 SVGAGI.

The V and J genes are TRBV5-6 and TRBJ1-2, with 12 bases lining up with TRBD1. CDR1 is SGHDT and CDR2 is YYEEEE in the germline V gene. CDR3 length equals 19 residues. The J segment lost 1 base and the V segment lost 5 bases, leaving 15 bases of the junction unmatched. The CDR3 is CASSGDRDRGQLFNYGYTF. For the CDR3, the DNA is TGTGCCAGCAGTGGTGACCGGGACAGGGGGCAACTTTTTAACTATGGCTACACCTTC.

This chain uses TRBV5-1 with TRBJ2-2, with D unresolved. Germline CDR1 is SGHRS and CDR2 is YFSETQ. This CDR3 contains 14 residues. V shed 1 base and J shed 5 bases, with 9 bases lying between them. The CDR3 protein is CASSLTQVTGELFF. In nucleotides, the CDR3 is TGCGCCAGCAGCTTGACCCAGGTTACCGGGGAGCTGTTTTTT. Full variable domain (missing parts from reference TRBV5-1 and TRBJ2-2): KAGVTQTPRYLIKTRGQQVTLSCSPISGHRSVSWYQQTPGQGLQFLFEYFSETQRNKGNFPGRFSGRQFSNSRSEMNVSTLELGDSALYLCASSLTQVTGELFFGEGSRLTVL.

The V and J genes are TRBV27 and TRBJ1-3; a possible D gene is TRBD1 (5 bases). Trimming cost V 5 bases and J 6 bases, with 14 bases left between them. This CDR3 region has 14 residues. Germline loops: CDR1 MNHEY, CDR2 SMNVEV (reference sequence). CDR3 loop: CASSRGLGENTIYF. The CDR3 nucleotides are TGTGCCAGCAGTCGGGGGTTAGGGGAAAACACCATATATTTT.

The chain joins TRBV19 to TRBJ2-7, with D possibly matching TRBD1 (5 bases). CDR1 and CDR2 from the germline V gene are LNHDA and SQIVND (reference sequence). CDR3 length: 13 residues. The ends were cut back, 1 base at V and 3 bases at J, with 7 bases in the middle. The CDR3 region has the DNA TGTGCCAGTAGTATAGCAGGGATCTACGAGCAGTACTTC. Amino acid sequence: CASSIAGIYEQYF.

The chain has TRBV11-3 and TRBJ2-1; 8 nucleotides match TRBD2. Unmatched junction bases numbered 4, after V lost 3 bases and J lost 3 bases. Per germline, CDR1 SGHNT and CDR2 YENEEA. This CDR3 is built from 15 residues. The CDR3 loop is CASSFSLAGYNEQFF. CDR3 bases: TGTGCCAGCAGCTTTAGCCTAGCGGGCTACAATGAGCAGTTCTTC.

V and J are TRBV2 and TRBJ1-5, with a tentative D call TRBD1 (5 bases). The V end lost 2 bases, the J end lost 6 bases, and 11 bases lay between the germline ends. The CDR3 loop spans 14 amino acids. Germline CDR1 is SNHLY and CDR2 is FYNNEI. The CDR3 DNA reads as TGTGCCAGCAGTGAAACAGGCCCCTTTCAGCCCCAGCATTTT. As protein: CASSETGPFQPQHF.

The DNA for the CDR3 is TGTGCCAGCAGTGAACTAGGAAACACTGAAGCTTTCTTT. This sequence encodes CASSELGNTEAFF. The chain recombines TRBV2 with TRBJ1-1; D is uncertain. The CDR3 loop spans 13 amino acids. Germline assignment: CDR1 SNHLY and CDR2 FYNNEI. The V gene lost 2 bases and the J gene lost 2 bases, with 6 bases spanning the gap.

The chain combines TRBV6-6 with TRBJ1-5; D is undetermined. V dropped 6 bases and J dropped 0 bases, with 6 bases sitting between them. The CDR3 consists of 13 residues. Germline lookup yields CDR1 MNHNY and CDR2 SVGAGI (reference sequence). The CDR3 region has the DNA TGTGCCAGCAGGTATATTAGCAATCAGCCCCAGCATTTT. The encoded protein is CASRYISNQPQHF.

The rearrangement joins TRBV25-1 to TRBJ1-2, with D possibly being TRBD1 (5 bases). CDR1 and CDR2 (germline): MGHDK, SYGVNS. The CDR3 runs to 14 residues. V lost 6 bases, J lost 7 bases, and 18 bases lay in between. The CDR3 nucleotides read TGTGCCAGCAGCGAAGGATCTGGGACCGGTGGCTACACCTTC. The encoded protein is CASSEGSGTGGYTF.

This clone has just a few counts. The CDR3 spells CASSWRGETQYF. The CDR3 nucleotides read TGTGCCAGCAGCTGGCGGGGAGAGACCCAGTACTTC. The chain employs TRBV5-5 and TRBJ2-5; D is perhaps TRBD2 (6 bases). Germline CDR1 and CDR2: SGHKS and YYEKEE (reference sequence). V was clipped by 3 bases and J by 4 bases, with 7 bases between them. CDR3 length equals 12 residues. The entire variable domain, with the rest obtained from reference TRBV5-5 and TRBJ2-5, is as follows: DAGVTQSPTHLIKTRGQQVTLRCSPISGHKSVSWYQQVLGQGPQFIFQYYEKEERGRGNFPDRFSARQFPNYSSELNVNALLLGDSALYLCASSWRGETQYFGPGTRLLVL.

The chain uses TRBV19 and TRBJ2-7; 13 bases are a match to TRBD2. J gave up 0 bases and V 7 bases, and 21 bases lay outside the gene matches. Germline CDR1 and CDR2: LNHDA and SQIVND (reference sequence). The CDR3 is 21 residues long. CDR3 sequence (DNA): TGTGCCAGTACCCTCTCGCAGGGCCGACTAGCGGGAGGATGGAGCTCCTACGAGCAGTACTTC. Translated, it gives CASTLSQGRLAGGWSSYEQYF.

In DNA form, the CDR3 reads TGTGCCAGCACCCGAGGCCTGACGAAGAACAATGAGCAGTTCTTC. It translates to CASTRGLTKNNEQFF. The rearrangement joins TRBV28 to TRBJ2-1; D is ambiguous. The germline gives CDR1 MDHEN, CDR2 SYDVKM. This CDR3 spans 15 amino acids. With 7 bases removed from V and 5 bases from J, the gap between germline ends came to 18 bases.

This CDR3 is CASSLDGGQITGELFF. In nucleotides, the CDR3 is TGCGCCAGCAGCTTGGACGGGGGCCAGATCACCGGGGAGCTGTTTTTT. The chain couples TRBV5-1 to TRBJ2-2; either TRBD1 or TRBD2 may fit D (6 bases each). V shed 0 bases and J shed 4 bases, with 13 bases lying between them. The CDR3 is 16 residues long. Germline assignment: CDR1 SGHRS and CDR2 YFSETQ.

The J gene is TRBJ2-5, the V gene TRBV5-6, with D possibly being TRBD1 (5 bases). V shed 4 bases and J shed 4 bases, with 11 bases lying between them. There are 13 residues in the CDR3. Per the germline V gene, CDR1 is SGHDT and CDR2 is YYEEEE. CDR3 region: CASSPDRGETQYF. CDR3 bases: TGTGCCAGCAGCCCGGATAGGGGAGAGACCCAGTACTTC.

The chain combines TRBV11-3 with TRBJ2-5; 11 nucleotides agree with TRBD2. Looked up from germline, CDR1 is SGHNT and CDR2 is YENEEA. CDR3 length: 17 residues. V gave up 1 base and J gave up 4 bases; unmatched junction bases: 8. CDR3 region: CASSLGDLAGGGETQYF. The CDR3 DNA follows: TGTGCCAGCAGCTTAGGGGATCTAGCGGGAGGTGGAGAGACCCAGTACTTC.

This clone has a single count. The chain couples TRBV2 to TRBJ2-1, with 7 positions matching TRBD1. The V gene's germline CDR1 is SNHLY and CDR2 FYNNEI. V gave up 6 bases and J gave up 1 base; unmatched junction bases: 3. This CDR3 comprises 14 residues. CDR3 amino acids: CASRWDRSYNEQFF. CDR3 DNA: TGTGCCAGCAGATGGGACAGATCCTACAATGAGCAGTTCTTC.

The chain recombines TRBV5-6 with TRBJ2-1, with D unresolved. Trimming shortened V by 1 base and J by 7 bases, and 18 bases separated the two germline ends. Germline values: CDR1 SGHDT, CDR2 YYEEEE. The CDR3 extends over 16 amino acids. CDR3 sequence (DNA): TGTGCCAGCAGCTTGTGGACCTTTGGGGTACTAAATGAGCAGTTCTTC. It is translated as CASSLWTFGVLNEQFF.